These 15 T cell receptor beta chains share one sample of origin, sequenced in a study of blood T cells in healthy people across ages. A second roughly 6 to 12 cycle PCR used barcoded and J-beta primers. TCRdb itself ran the 5' RACE reads through MiXCR, one entry per CDR3 protein. The table shows roughly 900,000 distinct CDR3 sequences, with about 48% occurring only once. Sample: blood. These receptors were collected from a man aged 30-40 years in good health.

CDR3 DNA: TGTGCCAGCAGTCCGACAGGGACCAATCAGCCCCAGCATTTT. Protein: CASSPTGTNQPQHF. The gene calls are TRBV12-3 or TRBV12-4 and TRBJ1-5; 7 bases map to TRBD1. This CDR3 is built from 14 residues. The ends lost 5 bases at V and 3 bases at J; junction bases unmatched: 4.

This chain connects TRBV28 to TRBJ1-2, with D unresolved. The V gene lost 2 bases and the J gene lost 7 bases, with 14 bases spanning the gap. This CDR3 contains 14 residues. Germline CDR1 is MDHEN and CDR2 is SYDVKM. The CDR3 nucleotides read TGTGCCAGCAGTTTAATTCGGAGTGTGGGTGGCTACACCTTC. This gives the protein CASSLIRSVGGYTF.

This clonotype has a handful of counts. The rearrangement joins TRBV14 to TRBJ2-1; D remains unclear. V was trimmed by 0 bases and J by 7 bases, leaving 10 bases between them. This CDR3 contains 14 residues. Per germline, CDR1 SGHDN and CDR2 FVKESK. The chain's CDR3 is CASSQESYVNEQFF. The DNA for the CDR3 is TGTGCCAGCAGCCAAGAATCCTATGTGAATGAGCAGTTCTTC.

This chain joins TRBV18 and TRBJ2-3; D gene unclear. The CDR3 is 16 residues long. Trimming took 3 bases from V and 0 from J, leaving 13 bases between them. The germline V gene encodes CDR1 KGHSH and CDR2 LQKENI. CDR3 in DNA: TGTGCCAGCTCACCCGAAACAAAGACTAGCACAGATACGCAGTATTTT. Protein product: CASSPETKTSTDTQYF.

Points on this clonotype: This may arise from a read error, as a much more abundant clone is one base away. J is TRBJ2-5 and V is TRBV20-1; D might be TRBD1 (6 bases). V dropped 5 bases and J dropped 11 bases, with 21 bases sitting between them. The CDR3 consists of 13 residues. Germline assignment: CDR1 DFQATT and CDR2 SNEGSKA (reference sequence). In nucleotides, the CDR3 is TGCAGTGCTCGCGTTCGAGACAGGTATGAGCAGTACTTC. Residues: CSARVRDRYEQYF.

The J gene is TRBJ2-7, the V gene TRBV4-1; the match to TRBD2 covers 7 bases. There are 15 residues in the CDR3. The germline V gene encodes CDR1 MGHRA and CDR2 YSYEKL. V lost 1 base, J lost 0 bases, and 3 bases stayed unmatched. The CDR3 DNA sequence: TGCGCCAGCAGCCAAGTTGGGACTACCTCCTACGAGCAGTACTTC. This codes for CASSQVGTTSYEQYF.

The V and J genes are TRBV6-2 or TRBV6-3 and TRBJ1-5; D is perhaps TRBD1 (5 bases). In germline, CDR1 is MNHEY, CDR2 SVGEGT. This CDR3 comprises 16 residues. V lost 6 bases and J 0 bases, leaving 15 bases between the germline ends. Written as DNA, the CDR3 is TGTGCCAGCAGCCCCCAACGGGGCAATAGCAATCAGCCCCAGCATTTT. This encodes CASSPQRGNSNQPQHF.

In its sample, this clonotype was seen a few times. V usage is TRBV12-3 or TRBV12-4 and J usage is TRBJ2-2; no clear D. The CDR3 covers 13 residues. With 7 bases removed from V and 4 bases from J, the gap between germline ends came to 10 bases. The CDR3 DNA reads as TGTGCCAGCAACCGAGGAGCCACCGGGGAGCTGTTTTTT. Its protein product is CASNRGATGELFF.

The V gene is TRBV20-1, the J gene TRBJ1-5, with D maybe TRBD1 (5 bases). Germline V gene data show CDR1 as DFQATT and CDR2 as SNEGSKA (reference sequence). The CDR3 runs 14 residues. Trimming removed 5 bases from V and 0 bases from J, with 11 bases in between. Here the CDR3 reads CSAQRGISNQPQHF. The CDR3, as DNA: TGCAGTGCTCAGCGGGGGATTAGCAATCAGCCCCAGCATTTT.

The chain links TRBV6-5 to TRBJ1-5, with unresolved D. Trimming took 6 bases from V and 3 from J, leaving 15 bases between them. The CDR3 runs 15 residues. The germline CDR1 and CDR2 sequences are MNHEY and SVGAGI. As DNA, the CDR3 is TGTGCCAGCAGAGGAGGGTTGGGAGACAATCAGCCCCAGCATTTT. Residues: CASRGGLGDNQPQHF.

V usage is TRBV12-3 or TRBV12-4 and J usage is TRBJ1-2; maybe TRBD1 (5 bases). This CDR3 region has 13 residues. Trimming removed 5 bases at V and 4 bases at J, with 11 bases between. The DNA of the CDR3 is TGTGCCAGCAGTCCCGCCAGGGCCTATGGCTACACCTTC. Protein sequence: CASSPARAYGYTF.

The chain is built from TRBV7-9 and TRBJ1-1; TRBD1 is a possible D gene (5 bases). The V gene's germline CDR1 is SEHNR and CDR2 FQNEAQ (reference sequence). CDR3 length: 17 residues. Trimming took 6 bases from V and 1 from J, leaving 21 bases between them. For the CDR3, the DNA is TGTGCCAGCAGTCCTAGCGTGTGGGGCGCGGGGAACACTGAAGCTTTCTTT. The encoded protein is CASSPSVWGAGNTEAFF. Supplemented by reference TRBV7-9 and TRBJ1-1, the full variable domain reads DTGVSQNPRHKITKRGQNVTFRCDPISEHNRLYWYRQTLGQGPEFLTYFQNEAQLEKSRLLSDRFSAERPKGSFSTLEIQRTEQGDSAMYLCASSPSVWGAGNTEAFFGQGTRLTVV.

For this clonotype: A much more abundant neighbour one base away suggests this may be a read error. The chain uses TRBV29-1 and TRBJ2-3; 12 bases are a match to TRBD2. From germline, CDR1 is SQVTM and CDR2 ANQGSEA. The CDR3 loop spans 14 amino acids. V was pared by 7 bases and J by 10 bases, with 12 bases of the junction left unmatched. The CDR3 sequence: CSGCALAGGRAQYF. The CDR3 DNA sequence: TGCAGCGGTTGTGCACTAGCGGGGGGACGCGCGCAGTATTTT.

The chain employs TRBV4-3 and TRBJ1-4, with D unresolved. Trimming removed 0 bases from V and 5 bases from J, with 13 bases in between. Per the germline V gene, CDR1 is LGHNA and CDR2 is YSLEER. The CDR3 consists of 16 residues. The CDR3 DNA reads TGCGCCAGCAGCCAAGACCCGACACCCCACAATGAAAAACTGTTTTTT. It yields the protein CASSQDPTPHNEKLFF.

This clonotype was observed a single time. The rearrangement uses TRBV2 and TRBJ2-3; TRBD2 agrees at 7 bases. In germline, CDR1 is SNHLY, CDR2 FYNNEI. The V segment lost 6 bases and the J segment 2 bases; nucleotides outside the gene matches: 8. This CDR3 has 15 amino acids. This CDR3 is CASSGVGTNTDTQYF. The CDR3, as DNA: TGTGCCAGCAGCGGGGTGGGGACTAACACAGATACGCAGTATTTT. Filled out from reference TRBV2 and TRBJ2-3, the complete variable domain reads EPEVTQTPSHQVTQMGQEVILRCVPISNHLYFYWYRQILGQKVEFLVSFYNNEISEKSEIFDDQFSVERPDGSNFTLKIRSTKLEDSAMYFCASSGVGTNTDTQYFGPGTRLTVL.